The 32 T cell receptor beta chains in this list originate from one sample, sequenced in a study of blood T cell repertoires in COVID-19. TCRdb keeps only in-frame clones here, not all; method: immunoSEQ multiplex PCR. In the table there are roughly 100,000 clones, 81% of which are singletons. Sequencing was done on a sample of peripheral blood. The receptor set was obtained from a woman in her sixties or seventies with acute or convalescent COVID-19.

The chain uses TRBV19 and TRBJ1-1; tentative D call: TRBD1 (5 bases). In germline, CDR1 is LNHDA, CDR2 SQIVND (reference sequence). The V end lost 3 bases, the J end lost 4 bases, and 9 bases lay between the germline ends. The CDR3 loop spans 13 amino acids. As DNA, the CDR3 is TGTGCCAGTAGTATCCGACAGACCACTGAAGCTTTCTTT. The encoded protein is CASSIRQTTEAFF.

V usage is TRBV19 and J usage is TRBJ1-4, with a tentative D call TRBD1 (5 bases). The germline CDR1 and CDR2 sequences are LNHDA and SQIVND (reference sequence). V was pared by 5 bases and J by 0 bases, with 10 bases between. There are 15 residues in the CDR3. The CDR3 nucleotides are TGTGCCAGTAGTGGGTGGACATCAACTAATGAAAAACTGTTTTTT. This gives the protein CASSGWTSTNEKLFF.

The chain has TRBV5-4 and TRBJ2-7; TRBD2 is a possible D gene (5 bases). Germline lookup yields CDR1 SGHNT and CDR2 YYREEE (reference sequence). The V end was cut by 0 bases, the J end by 4 bases, with 8 bases between. The CDR3 sequence is 13 residues long. DNA of the CDR3: TGTGCCAGCAGCTTGGACCCGGGGTACGAGCAGTACTTC. Protein sequence: CASSLDPGYEQYF.

The V call is TRBV4-3, the J call TRBJ1-1, with D possibly TRBD1 on 6 matching bases. The germline V gene has CDR1 LGHNA and CDR2 YSLEER. The CDR3 has 14 amino acids. V was cut by 3 bases and J by 4 bases, with 12 bases left in between. In nucleotides, the CDR3 is TGCGCCAGCAGCCATGGCACAGGGAGCACTGAAGCTTTCTTT. Amino acids: CASSHGTGSTEAFF.

The V call is TRBV6-5, the J call TRBJ2-1; D is ambiguous. Germline lookup yields CDR1 MNHEY and CDR2 SVGAGI. The CDR3 runs to 12 residues. Deletions cut 5 bases from V and 3 bases from J, with 5 bases between. CDR3 nucleotides: TGTGCCAGCAGTCGAGACTACAATGAGCAGTTCTTC. Residues: CASSRDYNEQFF.

The chain has TRBV5-6 and TRBJ1-2; 10 positions match TRBD1. The trim removed 4 bases at V and 4 bases at J, leaving 13 bases unmatched. This CDR3 contains 17 residues. Germline V CDR1 and CDR2: SGHDT, YYEEEE. The CDR3 reads CASSSKGTGAPTYGYTF. The CDR3 bases are TGTGCCAGCAGCAGCAAAGGGACAGGGGCCCCGACCTATGGCTACACCTTC.

This chain links TRBV27 with TRBJ2-3; 8 bases line up with TRBD2. The CDR3 covers 19 residues. CDR1 MNHEY and CDR2 SMNVEV come from the germline V gene (reference sequence). J lost 3 bases, V lost 0 bases, and 14 bases had no gene match. The CDR3 is CASSLSPGRALGGTDTQYF. CDR3 nucleotides: TGTGCCAGCAGTTTATCCCCCGGGAGGGCCCTCGGTGGTACAGATACGCAGTATTTT.

The chain has TRBV7-8 and TRBJ2-7; tentatively, D is TRBD1 (7 bases). CDR3 length: 13 amino acids. The germline gives CDR1 SGHVS, CDR2 FQNEAQ. Trimming removed 5 bases at V and 3 bases at J, with 11 bases between. CDR3 loop: CASSRQGGYEQYF. The CDR3 DNA sequence: TGTGCCAGCAGCCGACAGGGAGGCTACGAGCAGTACTTC.

To note about this clone: Other DNA sequences in this sample translate to the same CDR3. The CDR3: CASSYSRVYNEQFF. The CDR3 DNA follows: TGTGCCAGCAGTTACAGTAGAGTTTACAATGAGCAGTTCTTC. The J gene is TRBJ2-1, the V gene TRBV6-2 or TRBV6-3; no clear D. Germline loops: CDR1 MNHEY, CDR2 SVGEGT. Trimming stripped 2 bases from V and 4 bases from J, with 9 bases between. The CDR3 consists of 14 residues.

V usage is TRBV10-1 and J usage is TRBJ2-2; D not certain. The CDR3 totals 14 residues. CDR1 and CDR2 from the germline V gene are WNHNN and SYGVQD (reference sequence). Trimming removed 8 bases from V and 4 bases from J, with 14 bases in between. CDR3 sequence (DNA): TGCGCCAGCTCCCCGTCCCTCGTCACCGGGGAGCTGTTTTTT. Translating it yields CASSPSLVTGELFF.

The J gene is TRBJ2-1, the V gene TRBV5-4; a possible D gene is TRBD2 (5 bases). The CDR3 consists of 15 residues. Germline-derived CDR1 and CDR2 are SGHNT and YYREEE (reference sequence). Trimming shortened V by 5 bases and J by 3 bases, and 15 bases separated the two germline ends. The chain's CDR3 is CASREAVLNYNEQFF. CDR3 nucleotide sequence: TGTGCCAGCAGGGAAGCGGTACTCAACTACAATGAGCAGTTCTTC. The full variable domain, in which reference TRBV5-4 and TRBJ2-1 provide the parts outside the CDR3, is ETGVTQSPTHLIKTRGQQVTLRCSSQSGHNTVSWYQQALGQGPQFIFQYYREEENGRGNFPPRFSGLQFPNYSSELNVNALELDDSALYLCASREAVLNYNEQFFGPGTRLTVL.

The chain joins TRBV11-3 to TRBJ2-3; tentatively, D is TRBD2 (6 bases). Germline V gives CDR1 SGHNT, CDR2 YENEEA. Trimming cost V 3 bases and J 2 bases, with 9 bases left between them. The CDR3 has 14 residues. Here the CDR3 DNA reads TGTGCCAGCAGCTTTGGAGGGAACACAGATACGCAGTATTTT. Amino acids: CASSFGGNTDTQYF.

The chain joins TRBV29-1 to TRBJ1-1, with TRBD1 identical over 10 bases. Germline V gene data show CDR1 as SQVTM and CDR2 as ANQGSEA. Germline trimming cut 7 bases from V and 4 bases from J; bases unmatched to any gene: 3. CDR3 length equals 12 residues. The CDR3 sequence is CSADRGPTEAFF. CDR3 DNA sequence: TGCAGCGCCGACAGGGGGCCCACTGAAGCTTTCTTT.

The V call is TRBV19, the J call TRBJ2-2; 7 bases fit TRBD1. The CDR3 sequence is 15 residues long. Trimming took 4 bases from V and 1 from J; bases not matched to a gene: 3. Per germline, CDR1 LNHDA and CDR2 SQIVND (reference sequence). The CDR3 DNA reads TGTGCCAGTAGTACAAGGACAGGGAACACCGGGGAGCTGTTTTTT. Encoded protein: CASSTRTGNTGELFF.

This chain connects TRBV24-1 to TRBJ1-5; no clear D. Germline lookup yields CDR1 KGHDR and CDR2 SFDVKD. This CDR3 is built from 16 residues. V lost 2 bases and J lost 0, with 10 bases in between. The CDR3 here is CATSDSTGSSNQPQHF. CDR3 coding DNA: TGTGCCACCAGTGATTCCACGGGGTCTAGCAATCAGCCCCAGCATTTT.

This chain joins TRBV3-1 (or the pseudogene TRBV3-2) and TRBJ1-1; D remains unclear. CDR1 and CDR2 (germline): LGHDT, YNNKEL (reference sequence). V was pared by 1 base and J by 0 bases, with 9 bases between. The CDR3 covers 15 residues. CDR3 sequence reads: CASSQGGRMNTEAFF. As DNA, the CDR3 is TGTGCCAGCAGCCAAGGTGGCCGCATGAACACTGAAGCTTTCTTT.

V usage is TRBV2 and J usage is TRBJ2-3, with D hard to call. Between the trimmed V and J ends, which lost 7 bases and 2 bases, there was a span of 16 bases. Germline V lookup: CDR1 SNHLY, CDR2 FYNNEI. The CDR3 has 15 amino acids. CDR3 coding DNA: TGTGCCAGCACCTATTCTGCGCCCTCCACAGATACGCAGTATTTT. Protein sequence: CASTYSAPSTDTQYF.

The V and J genes are TRBV2 and TRBJ2-1; TRBD2 agrees at 7 bases. V lost 6 bases to trimming and J lost 9 bases; unmatched junction nucleotides: 8. The CDR3 consists of 13 residues. Germline V gene data show CDR1 as SNHLY and CDR2 as FYNNEI. CDR3 loop: CASRREGVGEQFF. For the CDR3, the DNA is TGTGCCAGCAGGAGGGAGGGAGTGGGTGAGCAGTTCTTC.

CDR3 nucleotides: TGTGCCAGCAGCTCCATAGCGGGAGTAGCCGGTGAGCAGTTCTTC. Its protein product is CASSSIAGVAGEQFF. This chain links TRBV5-5 with TRBJ2-1, with TRBD2 matching over 9 bases. The trim removed 3 bases at V and 9 bases at J, leaving 10 bases unmatched. The CDR3 runs to 15 residues. Germline CDR1 and CDR2: SGHKS and YYEKEE (reference sequence).

The chain is built from TRBV10-2 and TRBJ1-3, with D perhaps TRBD1 (6 bases). Germline CDR1 and CDR2: WSHSY and SAAADI. The CDR3 is made up of 17 amino acids. Between the trimmed V and J ends, which lost 3 bases and 3 bases, there was a span of 18 bases. The CDR3 reads CASSDYQAGARGNTIYF. The CDR3 nucleotides are TGCGCCAGCAGTGATTATCAGGCAGGGGCTCGTGGAAACACCATATATTTT.

J is TRBJ1-4 and V is TRBV29-1, with D possibly TRBD1 on 6 matching bases. V was clipped by 7 bases and J by 7 bases, with 19 bases between them. The CDR3 sequence is 14 residues long. Germline values: CDR1 SQVTM, CDR2 ANQGSEA. The DNA for the CDR3 is TGCAGCGCCCTGAAGGGGGGGGCGCTTGAAAAACTGTTTTTT. Residues: CSALKGGALEKLFF.

This clone was recorded once. This chain uses TRBV2 with TRBJ2-3; 10 bases are shared with TRBD2. From germline, CDR1 is SNHLY and CDR2 FYNNEI. The V segment lost 10 bases and the J segment 1 base; nucleotides outside the gene matches: 11. The CDR3 length is 16 residues. CDR3 in DNA: TGTGCCACCACCACGCTCCTAGCGGGGGGCACAGATACGCAGTATTTT. The encoded protein is CATTTLLAGGTDTQYF.

This sequence joins TRBV6-1 and TRBJ2-1, with TRBD2 matching over 8 bases. The ends lost 7 bases at V and 6 bases at J; junction bases unmatched: 11. The CDR3 is made up of 15 amino acids. The germline CDR1 and CDR2 sequences are MNHNS and SASEGT. CDR3 sequence: CASTRGGARRNEQFF. For the CDR3, the DNA is TGTGCCAGCACTCGGGGGGGGGCGCGGCGCAATGAGCAGTTCTTC.

The V gene is TRBV18, the J gene TRBJ1-1, with a possible D match to TRBD1 (6 bases). Germline CDR1 is KGHSH and CDR2 is LQKENI. The CDR3 is 14 amino acids. V dropped 4 bases and J dropped 6 bases, with 15 bases sitting between them. Here the CDR3 reads CASSLGGASSEAFF. In nucleotides, the CDR3 is TGTGCCAGCTCACTAGGGGGGGCATCTTCTGAAGCTTTCTTT. The whole variable domain, remainder taken from reference TRBV18 and TRBJ1-1, is NAGVMQNPRHLVRRRGQEARLRCSPMKGHSHVYWYRQLPEEGLKFMVYLQKENIIDESGMPKERFSAEFPKEGPSILRIQQVVRGDSAAYFCASSLGGASSEAFFGQGTRLTVV.

The CDR3 loop is CASSPRRQGGYTDTQYF. CDR3 nucleotides: TGTGCCAGCAGCCCACGTCGACAGGGAGGCTACACAGATACGCAGTATTTT. This chain uses TRBV7-2 with TRBJ2-3; possible D gene TRBD1, 7 bases. Between the trimmed V and J ends, which lost 5 bases and 2 bases, there was a span of 20 bases. CDR3 length: 17 amino acids. CDR1 and CDR2 from the germline V gene are SGHTA and FQGNSA.

The chain employs TRBV7-9 and TRBJ1-1; no clear D. V was clipped by 8 bases and J by 4 bases, with 14 bases between them. Germline CDR1 and CDR2: SEHNR and FQNEAQ (reference sequence). The CDR3 covers 13 residues. The CDR3 spells CASHPPGITEAFF. The CDR3 nucleotides are TGTGCCAGCCACCCCCCCGGGATCACTGAAGCTTTCTTT.

The chain recombines TRBV6-4 with TRBJ2-3; TRBD2 aligns across 14 bases. The V gene's germline CDR1 is MRHNA and CDR2 SNTAGT. This CDR3 has 18 residues. Trimming took 6 bases from V and 1 from J; bases not matched to a gene: 9. The CDR3 region is CASRGTSGRGGGTDTQYF. Written as DNA, the CDR3 is TGTGCCAGCAGAGGGACTAGCGGGAGAGGGGGAGGCACAGATACGCAGTATTTT.

The rearrangement joins TRBV12-5 to TRBJ1-6; D call uncertain. The V and J ends lost 4 bases and 9 bases respectively, with 16 bases between them. This CDR3 region has 15 residues. Germline values: CDR1 LGHNT, CDR2 FRNRAP. The DNA for the CDR3 is TGTGCTAGTGGTTGGGGAGGCTCCAAAGGTTCACCCCTCCACTTT. Protein: CASGWGGSKGSPLHF.

This clone was picked up one time. The rearrangement uses TRBV19 and TRBJ2-7; 8 bases are a match to TRBD2. V was clipped by 6 bases and J by 5 bases; unmatched bases: 9. The germline V gene encodes CDR1 LNHDA and CDR2 SQIVND (reference sequence). There are 14 residues in the CDR3. CDR3 sequence reads: CASRPGGAGDEQYF. CDR3 nucleotide sequence: TGTGCCAGTAGGCCCGGGGGGGCAGGCGACGAGCAGTACTTC.

The chain carries TRBV4-3 and TRBJ1-1, with D perhaps matching TRBD1 (6 bases). Germline values: CDR1 LGHNA, CDR2 YSLEER. The CDR3 length is 14 residues. V lost 3 bases and J 3 bases, leaving 11 bases between the germline ends. DNA for the CDR3: TGCGCCAGCAGCCACCAACAGGGACACACTGAAGCTTTCTTT. It codes for CASSHQQGHTEAFF.

The chain uses TRBV5-4 and TRBJ1-1; no clear D. Germline lookup yields CDR1 SGHNT and CDR2 YYREEE (reference sequence). This CDR3 has 17 amino acids. The V end lost 1 base, the J end lost 0 bases, and 16 bases lay between the germline ends. The CDR3 DNA sequence: TGTGCCAGCAGCTTGAACCCTGCAGGTTATTTGAACACTGAAGCTTTCTTT. Translated: CASSLNPAGYLNTEAFF.

As regards this clone: A junction end diverges from the germline sequence, so it may reflect a read error. This rearrangement joins TRBV29-1 to TRBJ1-1, with D maybe TRBD1 (5 bases). Germline loops: CDR1 SQVTM, CDR2 ANQGSEA. The CDR3 sequence is 11 residues long. CDR3 loop: CSVAAGTGAFF. The CDR3 DNA reads as TGCAGCGTAGCCGCGGGGACTGGAGCTTTCTTT. The full variable domain, with the rest looked up from reference TRBV29-1 and TRBJ1-1, is SAVISQKPSRDICQRGTSLTIQCQVDSQVTMMFWYRQQPGQSLTLIATANQGSEATYESGFVIDKFPISRPNLTFSTLTVSNMSPEDSSIYLCSVAAGTGAFFGQGTRLTVV.